Included here is one T cell receptor (beta chain) sequence, with context. Its antigen remains unidentified. No base qualities exist here, and no much larger clone lies one base off it. The data stem from a study of CD8 T cells in Susac syndrome (dated by TCRdb to about 2019). Regarding the research as a whole: The study used repertoire sequencing to test whether antigen drove CD8+ T cell activation and differentiation in Susac syndrome. Here is what the overall study found, with its caveats: The number of individuals in the TCR sequencing and HLA analysis was acknowledged as relatively small.

Peripheral blood CD8+ and CD4+ T cells from healthy donors, Susac syndrome patients and multiple sclerosis patients were profiled using high-throughput TCR beta sequencing. The healthy donors served as controls matched for age and sex. Bulk CD8+ and CD4+ T cells were purified magnetically by negative isolation, whereas CD8+ TEMRA cells were enriched by FACS. Blood was drawn into EDTA tubes, processed within 24 hours, and PBMCs were isolated by density gradient centrifugation. PBMCs intended for TCR sequencing were cryopreserved in liquid nitrogen and thawed later in a water bath at 37 degrees C. The sorted or isolated CD4+, CD8+ and CD8+ TEMRA cells reached a purity of at least 90%. RNA was extracted using the RNeasy kit, and about 0.45 to 1 ug of the RNA was reverse transcribed with random hexamers. TCR beta CDR3 regions were amplified with the immunoSEQ multiplex PCR assay covering 54 Vbeta and 13 Jbeta segments. PCR amplification bias was corrected using a synthetic template baseline for primer optimization and computational correction. Processing in the source paper ran as follows. Reads were annotated to V, D and J genes per IMGT and analyzed with immunoSEQ Analyzer, keeping only productive sequences. To calculate clonality, Shannon entropy was normalized by log2 of the number of productive unique sequences and then subtracted from one. Public and private clones were assessed among the 100 most prevalent clones of each patient and control. Susac-specific clones were defined as absent from healthy and MS cohorts, 1052 published viral clones and other ImmuneACCESS disease sequences. TCRdb trimmed the raw reads at Q25, called clones with MiXCR and kept productive beta chains. CDR3 protein duplicates are merged, each entry listing the most common genes and DNA. It is TCRdb's table, rather than the study itself, that gives the V and J calls and clone size. This sample comprises 140,000 to 150,000 distinct CDR3 sequences, approximately 94% of them detected only once. Roughly 0.083% of the sample is in the top ten clones.

The clonotype comes from a human donor in good health. The specimen sequenced was CD4+ T cells from PBMCs.

The CDR3 sequence is CASRGAPISLETQYF. The nucleotides read TGTGCCAGCAGAGGGGCGCCCATCAGTTTAGAGACCCAGTACTTC. The chain is encoded by TRBV2 joined to TRBJ2-5; TRBD1 might be the D gene, on 5 matching bases. V is pared back by 6 bases and J by 4 bases, with 18 bases lying between the germline termini. For CDR1 and CDR2, the germline V gene lists SNHLY and FYNNEI. Counted from cysteine to phenylalanine, this CDR3 has 15 amino acids. Left in the record is the CDR3 DNA by itself, 45 bases read in frame from the first base.